The 10 T cell receptor beta chains below were found in one sample sequenced in a study of identifying expanded T cells in peripheral blood. Profiling relied on immunoSEQ multiplex PCR, and the TCRdb table lists in-frame clones only, not all of them. The table records roughly 84,000 clones, about 90% of them present only once. The specimen was blood. The receptors originated from a person between 18 and 69 years old in good health.

The chain couples TRBV2 to TRBJ1-2, with 7 bases lining up with TRBD1. The CDR3 sequence is 14 residues long. V trimming: 6 bases; J trimming: 2 bases; junction bases outside the gene matches: 6. Germline lookup yields CDR1 SNHLY and CDR2 FYNNEI. Written as DNA, the CDR3 is TGTGCCAGCAGGGCTCAGGGGGGGAACTATGGCTACACCTTC. It translates to CASRAQGGNYGYTF.

This clone occurred once. The chain links TRBV28 to TRBJ2-2, with D perhaps matching TRBD1 or TRBD2 (6 bases each). Per the germline V gene, CDR1 is MDHEN and CDR2 is SYDVKM. This CDR3 is built from 16 residues. The V and J ends lost 5 bases and 4 bases respectively, with 17 bases between them. This chain's CDR3 is CASSDSLGGGTGELFF. CDR3 nucleotide sequence: TGTGCCAGCAGTGACTCATTAGGGGGAGGCACCGGGGAGCTGTTTTTT.

Written as DNA, the CDR3 is TGTGCCAGCAGTGACTACAACTCTGGAAACACCATATATTTT. It is translated as CASSDYNSGNTIYF. V gene TRBV2 combines with J gene TRBJ1-3; D unclear. Germline assignment: CDR1 SNHLY and CDR2 FYNNEI. Trimming pared 3 bases from V and 0 bases from J, leaving 6 bases between. This CDR3 has 14 residues.

The V and J genes are TRBV6-1 and TRBJ1-6; no clear D. CDR3 length: 15 amino acids. CDR1 is MNHNS, CDR2 SASEGT, per germline. Trimming pared 2 bases from V and 7 bases from J, leaving 12 bases between. CDR3 sequence reads: CASSEHLDGNSPLHF. The CDR3 DNA reads TGTGCCAGCAGTGAACACCTGGACGGAAATTCACCCCTCCACTTT.

This clone appeared once. The chain employs TRBV7-2 and TRBJ1-2; D is undetermined. Trimming took off 4 bases at V and 2 bases at J, with 11 bases between the two ends. The CDR3 is 14 residues long. Germline CDR1 reads SGHTA; CDR2 reads FQGNSA. CDR3 loop: CASSSAAGNYGYTF. The CDR3 coding sequence is TGTGCCAGCAGCTCCGCAGCGGGGAACTATGGCTACACCTTC.

The chain uses TRBV11-1 and TRBJ1-1; D possibly corresponds to TRBD1 (5 bases). Germline CDR1 and CDR2: SGHAT and FQDESV (reference sequence). V was pared by 5 bases and J by 2 bases, with 15 bases between. This CDR3 has 15 residues. DNA for the CDR3: TGTGCCAGCAGCCCGCGTCCAGACAGAAACACTGAAGCTTTCTTT. It specifies CASSPRPDRNTEAFF.

The J gene is TRBJ2-7, the V gene TRBV6-5; D could derive from TRBD1 or TRBD2 (6 bases each). The CDR3 is made up of 16 amino acids. V was cut by 1 base and J by 5 bases, with 18 bases left in between. Germline V gene lookup returns CDR1 MNHEY and CDR2 SVGAGI. This CDR3 reads CASSYFPGASENEQYF. CDR3 in DNA: TGTGCCAGCAGTTACTTCCCAGGGGCTAGCGAGAACGAGCAGTACTTC.

This rearrangement joins TRBV7-6 to TRBJ2-3; D is perhaps TRBD2 (5 bases). From germline, CDR1 is SGHVS and CDR2 FNYEAQ. The CDR3 runs to 17 residues. V lost 0 bases to trimming and J lost 1 base, with 14 bases between them. The CDR3: CASSLAPGWGGTDTQYF. The CDR3 DNA sequence: TGTGCCAGCAGCTTAGCCCCGGGTTGGGGAGGCACAGATACGCAGTATTTT.

In its sample, this clone was seen once. The V gene is TRBV5-1, the J gene TRBJ2-1; no definite D call. The ends were cut back, 1 base at V and 5 bases at J, with 13 bases in the middle. CDR3 length: 15 amino acids. The germline V gene has CDR1 SGHRS and CDR2 YFSETQ. CDR3 sequence (DNA): TGCGCCAGCAGCTTGATCGAGTCTGGTCACAATGAGCAGTTCTTC. Translated, it gives CASSLIESGHNEQFF.

The rearrangement uses TRBV5-4 and TRBJ1-3; D gene ambiguous. This CDR3 spans 12 amino acids. V lost 4 bases and J lost 7, with 9 bases in between. Germline assignment: CDR1 SGHNT and CDR2 YYREEE (reference sequence). CDR3 protein: CASSLSGNTIYF. The CDR3 bases are TGTGCCAGCAGCCTGTCGGGGAACACCATATATTTT.